This TCR beta chain was sequenced for a study of beta chain features in type 1 diabetes. Germline trimming cut 2 bases from V and 6 bases from J; bases unmatched to any gene: 8. The germline V gene encodes CDR1 GTSNPN and CDR2 SVGIG (reference sequence). The CDR3 is 14 amino acids. All of the isolated RNA was reverse transcribed, so expressed TCRB transcripts were sequenced. Some clones are missing from TCRdb's copy, which holds only in-frame ones; the method was immunoSEQ multiplex PCR. This table has some 700,000 clones, under 15% appearing once. Blood was drawn once from each donor into heparinised tubes. The draws averaged roughly 120 mL. Via CD45RO/CCR7/CD25/CD127/CD95/CD27, cells of the CD4+ naive, central memory, regulatory and stem cell-like memory subsets were sorted. Study-level results: In cDNA sequencing, cells with high TCR expression could be over-represented. Type 1 diabetes patients had moderately but significantly shorter TCRB CDR3s in all four CD4+ subsets.

In the case of this clone: Its specificity is unknown.

The genes are TRBV30 and TRBJ2-5, with TRBD2 identical over 8 bases. Sample: naive CD4+ T cells from blood. The sequence derives from a man aged 18 to 35 with type 1 diabetes. The CDR3 sequence: CAWSIDGGGKTQYF. DNA for the CDR3: TGTGCCTGGAGTATTGATGGCGGGGGGAAGACCCAGTACTTC.